This record looks at one T cell receptor beta chain sequence and its context. This entry comes from a study of cytomegalovirus exposure and HLA in healthy donors. Primers: 60 Vbeta forward and 13 Jbeta reverse. The assay was immunoSEQ multiplex PCR, and TCRdb's table has in-frame clones only and misses some. The sample includes 100,000 to 150,000 clones, approximately 71% of them seen just once. CDR1 and CDR2 from the germline V gene are SGHTA and FQGTGA. The CDR3 contains 15 residues. V lost 1 base and J 1 base, leaving 10 bases between the germline ends. Sequencing input: PBMCs. The TCR originated in a woman aged 45 to 65 in good health and CMV-seronegative. This chain connects TRBV7-3 to TRBJ2-5; a weak D match, TRBD1 (6 bases). In DNA, the CDR3 is TGTGCCAGCAGCTTAATCCAGGGGTCCCAAGAGACCCAGTACTTC. This translates into CASSLIQGSQETQYF.